The 9 T cell receptor beta chains below come from one sample, sequenced in a study of blood T cell repertoires in COVID-19 (dated by TCRdb to 2018 to 2020). Library creation used the immunoSEQ multiplex PCR assay. The clones in this table, taken by TCRdb from immuneACCESS, are in-frame only. Not every clone is retained; where verified, under half of the shortfall comes from an unresolved V gene, and the cause of the rest is unknown. In this sample the table shows roughly 100,000 clones, approximately 86% of which occur a single time. The ten top clones hold approximately 19% of the sample. Input material: peripheral blood. These TCRs come from a woman older than 75 with acute or convalescent COVID-19.

The rearrangement links TRBV18 to TRBJ2-7, with D perhaps TRBD1 (5 bases). This CDR3 comprises 14 residues. Trimming left V 2 bases short and J 6 bases short, with 14 bases between. Looked up from germline, CDR1 is KGHSH and CDR2 is LQKENI. CDR3 amino acids: CASSPKQGAIEQYF. The CDR3 bases are TGTGCCAGCTCACCAAAACAAGGGGCGATCGAGCAGTACTTC.

The chain combines TRBV7-3 with TRBJ2-1; D uncertain. V lost 5 bases and J lost 0, with 11 bases in between. Germline CDR1 reads SGHTA; CDR2 reads FQGTGA. The CDR3 sequence is 15 residues long. The DNA of the CDR3 is TGTGCCAGCAGCACCGTACCGAGCTCCTACAATGAGCAGTTCTTC. Its protein product is CASSTVPSSYNEQFF.

This chain links TRBV5-1 with TRBJ1-1; 10 nucleotides line up with TRBD1. This CDR3 is 18 amino acids long. Germline CDR1 and CDR2: SGHRS and YFSETQ. V was pared by 4 bases and J by 1 base, with 13 bases of the junction left unmatched. CDR3 region: CASSVHGTGALGNTEAFF. The CDR3 DNA reads TGCGCCAGCAGCGTTCACGGGACAGGGGCCTTGGGGAACACTGAAGCTTTCTTT.

The chain carries TRBV4-1 and TRBJ2-7, with 8 bases lining up with TRBD1. Germline CDR1 is MGHRA and CDR2 is YSYEKL. The CDR3 extends over 15 amino acids. After removal of 5 bases from V and 1 base from J, the junction contained 7 bases not matched to a gene. The chain's CDR3 is CASSKPGQASYEQYF. In DNA form, the CDR3 reads TGCGCCAGCAGCAAACCGGGACAGGCGTCCTACGAGCAGTACTTC.

This chain links TRBV11-3 with TRBJ2-7, with 8 bases that match TRBD1. V trimming: 1 base; J trimming: 0 bases; junction bases outside the gene matches: 11. Germline V lookup: CDR1 SGHNT, CDR2 YENEEA. CDR3 size: 18 residues. The CDR3 DNA is TGTGCCAGCAGCTTAGGGGGCCGGTGGACAGGGAGCTCCTACGAGCAGTACTTC. This codes for CASSLGGRWTGSSYEQYF.

This clone showed up just once. The chain has TRBV5-1 and TRBJ2-1, with 7 bases identical to TRBD2. This CDR3 has 13 residues. CDR1 is SGHRS and CDR2 is YFSETQ in the germline V gene. The V and J ends lost 2 bases and 7 bases, in that order; junction bases with no gene match: 3. CDR3 nucleotide sequence: TGCGCCAGCAGCTTTACCGGGGGGAATGAGCAGTTCTTC. Amino acid sequence: CASSFTGGNEQFF.

The rearrangement links TRBV28 to TRBJ2-3; TRBD2 matches 9 bases. V dropped 5 bases and J dropped 6; count of bases not matched to a gene: 9. The CDR3 is made up of 15 amino acids. From germline, CDR1 is MDHEN and CDR2 SYDVKM. The CDR3 reads CASSLGVLAGDTQYF. The CDR3 region has the DNA TGTGCCAGCAGTCTTGGGGTTCTAGCGGGGGATACGCAGTATTTT. The full variable domain, rest sourced from reference TRBV28 and TRBJ2-3, is DVKVTQSSRYLVKRTGEKVFLECVQDMDHENMFWYRQDPGLGLRLIYFSYDVKMKEKGDIPEGYSVSREKKERFSLILESASTNQTSMYLCASSLGVLAGDTQYFGPGTRLTVL.

This chain joins TRBV12-3 or TRBV12-4 and TRBJ2-4; D unresolved. The CDR3 length is 12 residues. With 6 bases removed from V and 5 bases from J, the gap between germline ends came to 8 bases. This chain's CDR3 is CASSLRQNIQYF. The CDR3 nucleotides are TGTGCCAGCAGCTTGAGGCAAAACATTCAGTACTTC.

This clone was seen a few times. This rearrangement joins TRBV2 to TRBJ1-5, with 7 bases that match TRBD1. The trim removed 6 bases at V and 0 bases at J, leaving 8 bases unmatched. This CDR3 contains 16 residues. The V gene's germline CDR1 is SNHLY and CDR2 FYNNEI. In DNA, the CDR3 is TGTGCCAGCAGATCCGGACAGGAGTATAGCAATCAGCCCCAGCATTTT. It is translated as CASRSGQEYSNQPQHF.